This TCR beta chain is from a study of identical twins. TCRdb redid the calling of the 5' RACE reads with MiXCR, one entry per CDR3 protein. The data contain more than 1.5 million distinct CDR3 sequences, less than 35% of them seen just once; the ten biggest clones take up less than 0.35%. Notes on the study in general: Analyses based on zero insertions could be partly confounded by invariant MAIT and iNKT cells.

The CDR3 spans 18 residues. The junction had 7 bases not matched to a gene; V was cut back by 2 bases and J by 5 bases. On this clonotype: Its antigen is as yet unknown.

Material for sequencing was cord blood. The TCR was taken from a newborn girl in good health. This chain links TRBV12-3 or TRBV12-4 with TRBJ2-3; 16 bases match TRBD2. The CDR3 region has the DNA TGTGCCAGCAGTTTACTGGGGACTAGCGGGGGGGTGGGAGATACGCAGTATTTT. This sequence encodes CASSLLGTSGGVGDTQYF.